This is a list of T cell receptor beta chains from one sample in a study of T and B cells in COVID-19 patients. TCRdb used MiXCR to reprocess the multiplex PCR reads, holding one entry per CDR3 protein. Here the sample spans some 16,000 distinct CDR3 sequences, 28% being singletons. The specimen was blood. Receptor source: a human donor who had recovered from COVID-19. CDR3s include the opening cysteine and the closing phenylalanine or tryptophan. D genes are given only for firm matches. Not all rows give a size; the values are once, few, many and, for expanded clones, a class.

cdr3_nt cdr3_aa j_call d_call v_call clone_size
TGTGCCAGCACAAAATGGGTCGGGGAGACCCAGTACTTC CASTKWVGETQYF TRBJ2-5 . TRBV6-2/TRBV6-3 many
TGTGCCAGTAGTTTCCCCTGGGACGGCTATGGCTACACCTTC CASSFPWDGYGYTF TRBJ1-2 . TRBV19 large
TGTGCCAGCAGGCCAACAGGGGACTATCAGCCCCAGCATTTT CASRPTGDYQPQHF TRBJ1-5 TRBD1 TRBV12-3/TRBV12-4 many
TGTGCCAGCAGTTCGGGAACGGAGACCCAGTACTTC CASSSGTETQYF TRBJ2-5 . TRBV6-2/TRBV6-3 many
TGTGCCAGCAGTTCATATGGAAACACCATATATTTT CASSSYGNTIYF TRBJ1-3 . TRBV12-3/TRBV12-4 .
TGCGCCAGCAGCCAAGATTTGGGATTCGGCGGGGGCACAGATACGCAGTATTTT CASSQDLGFGGGTDTQYF TRBJ2-3 . TRBV7-4 few
TGTGCCAGCAGCCCTCCCGTCGGGGGGGAGACCCAGTACTTC CASSPPVGGETQYF TRBJ2-5 TRBD2 TRBV7-9 .
TGTGCCAGCAGCCCCGGGACGGACTTAATAGAGCAGTACTTC CASSPGTDLIEQYF TRBJ2-7 . TRBV13 many
TGTGCCAGCAGCTGGGACTCCGGGATCACCTACGAGCAGTACTTC CASSWDSGITYEQYF TRBJ2-7 . TRBV6-5 medium-sized
TGTGCCAGCAGTTCTCGGGAGACCCAGTACTTC CASSSRETQYF TRBJ2-5 . TRBV28 .
TGTGCCAGTAGTATTCCTCCTACTAATGAAAAACTGTTTTTT CASSIPPTNEKLFF TRBJ1-4 . TRBV19 medium-sized
TGCAGCGTTCTAGCCGCCTACGAGCAGTACTTC CSVLAAYEQYF TRBJ2-7 . TRBV29-1 medium-sized
TGTGCCAGCAGCCCTGGGACAGGTCCCCACGAGCAGTACTTC CASSPGTGPHEQYF TRBJ2-7 TRBD1 TRBV13 few
TGTGCCAGCAGCTTAGCGGGACTCTCGAGGAGCACTGAAGCTTTCTTT CASSLAGLSRSTEAFF TRBJ1-1 . TRBV11-1 many
TGTGCCAGCAGCCCGGGACAGGTAGAGACCCAGTACTTC CASSPGQVETQYF TRBJ2-5 TRBD1 TRBV5-6 many
TGTGCCAGCACCCAGGGACAGATGCGCTACACCTTC CASTQGQMRYTF TRBJ1-2 TRBD1 TRBV5-6 .
TGCGCCAGCAGCTTCGACAGGGGGAATAAAGATACGCAGTATTTT CASSFDRGNKDTQYF TRBJ2-3 TRBD1 TRBV5-1 .
TGTGCCAGCCAAGACCTAGACAACACAGATACGCAGTATTTT CASQDLDNTDTQYF TRBJ2-3 . TRBV6-6 many
TGCGCCAGCAGCTTGGACAGAACGAACACCGGGGAGCTGTTTTTT CASSLDRTNTGELFF TRBJ2-2 . TRBV5-1 .
TGTGCCATCAGTGAGTCCCGGGGGTCCAGCTCCTACGAGCAGTACTTC CAISESRGSSSYEQYF TRBJ2-7 . TRBV10-3 few
TGTGCCAGCAGCTCCCTTGGCTCCTACAATGAGCAGTTCTTC CASSSLGSYNEQFF TRBJ2-1 . TRBV7-9 few
TGCAGCGTTGAAGATCCCGGGGGGACTGAAGCTTTCTTT CSVEDPGGTEAFF TRBJ1-1 . TRBV29-1 medium-sized
TGTGCCAGCAGCCTATCGGGGGGGAGCGAGCAGTACTTC CASSLSGGSEQYF TRBJ2-7 TRBD2 TRBV7-6 .
TGTGCCAGCAGTTACTCAGGGGGCCTGCCCCAGCATTTT CASSYSGGLPQHF TRBJ1-5 TRBD1 TRBV6-5 few
TGTGCCGTACCCGGCGGGGGGCAGGAGATAGATACGCAGTATTTT CAVPGGGQEIDTQYF TRBJ2-3 TRBD2 TRBV15 many
TGCAGCGTTGAAGGGGGTGAGTCCAATGAGCAGTTCTTC CSVEGGESNEQFF TRBJ2-1 . TRBV29-1 medium-sized
TGCGCCAGCAGCCTCGGACAGGCCACAGATACGCAGTATTTT CASSLGQATDTQYF TRBJ2-3 TRBD1 TRBV5-1 .
TGTGCCAGCAGCTCAGCCCTACAGGGGATGGGTTCACCCCTCCACTTT CASSSALQGMGSPLHF TRBJ1-6 TRBD1 TRBV6-6 few
TGTGCCAGCAGCTTAGACAGGGCCTATGGCTACACCTTC CASSLDRAYGYTF TRBJ1-2 . TRBV7-6 .
TGTGCCAGCAGACCCGGGACAGGGGGCTCCTACGAGCAGTACTTC CASRPGTGGSYEQYF TRBJ2-7 TRBD1 TRBV6-2/TRBV6-3 .
TGTGCCATCAGTGAAACAGTTACAGGCCGCTACGAGCAGTACTTC CAISETVTGRYEQYF TRBJ2-7 . TRBV10-3 .
TGTGCCAGCAGCGTAAGCTCTGGAAACACCATATATTTT CASSVSSGNTIYF TRBJ1-3 . TRBV5-4 few
TGTGCCAGCAGTTTATTCGGGGGAAATCAGCCCCAGCATTTT CASSLFGGNQPQHF TRBJ1-5 . TRBV27 many
TGCGCCAGCAGCTTGCCTAGCGGGGGGTTAGTTAGTGAGCAGTTCTTC CASSLPSGGLVSEQFF TRBJ2-1 TRBD2 TRBV5-1 .
TGTGCCAGCAGTTTGGGGGGGGGTGCCGCCGAGCAGTACTTC CASSLGGGAAEQYF TRBJ2-7 TRBD2 TRBV27 many
TGTGCCAGCAGCTTAACATGGGGGGTTATCGACGAGCAGTACTTC CASSLTWGVIDEQYF TRBJ2-7 . TRBV6-5 many
TGTGCCAGCAGTTATGGGCACACTCCTCGAGGAGAGACCCAGTACTTC CASSYGHTPRGETQYF TRBJ2-5 . TRBV6-2/TRBV6-3 few
TGTGCCAGCAGCCATTGGACTAGCGGGGGGGACAATGAGCAGTTCTTC CASSHWTSGGDNEQFF TRBJ2-1 TRBD2 TRBV4-2 .
TGTGCCACCAGTGATCCTCGACAGGGAAATCCCTACGAGCAGTACTTC CATSDPRQGNPYEQYF TRBJ2-7 TRBD1 TRBV24-1 few
TGTGCCAGCAGCGCTTCCGGGACAGACTCCTATAATTCACCCCTCCACTTT CASSASGTDSYNSPLHF TRBJ1-6 TRBD1 TRBV5-4 few
TGTGCCAGCAGTTTGTCCACAGGGGATCCAGAGACCCAGTACTTC CASSLSTGDPETQYF TRBJ2-5 TRBD1 TRBV27 many
TGTGCCAGTAGTATAGCTCGGGGGTTAAGCTCCTACGAGCAGTACTTC CASSIARGLSSYEQYF TRBJ2-7 . TRBV19 medium-sized
TGTGCCAGCAGCCCACATCACATGAGGGGACTAGGGAACACCGGGGAGCTGTTTTTT CASSPHHMRGLGNTGELFF TRBJ2-2 TRBD2 TRBV7-2 few
TGCAGTGCTAGAGATTTCGGACAGGATATCACAGATACGCAGTATTTT CSARDFGQDITDTQYF TRBJ2-3 TRBD1 TRBV20-1 few
TGTGCCAGCAGCCCAGAGCCCCCCTTAGCCACAGTCTTTTCCTCCTACGAGCAGTACTTC CASSPEPPLATVFSSYEQYF TRBJ2-7 . TRBV7-6 few